A single sample gave rise to the 26 T cell receptor beta chains below, sequenced in a study of blood T cell repertoires in COVID-19. The repertoire was sequenced with immunoSEQ multiplex PCR; TCRdb's copy has only in-frame clones and lacks some. Of approximately 110,000 clones listed, approximately 82% are singletons. The sequencing sample was made of peripheral blood. These receptors all stem from a woman older than 75 with active or convalescent COVID-19.

The chain carries TRBV7-6 and TRBJ2-2; 11 positions match TRBD2. After removal of 5 bases from V and 6 bases from J, the junction contained 11 bases not matched to a gene. Germline V gene data show CDR1 as SGHVS and CDR2 as FNYEAQ. The CDR3 covers 17 residues. CDR3 DNA: TGTGCCAGCAGCCCCCCATCCGGGACTAGCGGTTCCGGGGAGCTGTTTTTT. Protein product: CASSPPSGTSGSGELFF. Combining the CDR3 with reference TRBV7-6 and TRBJ2-2 gives the whole variable domain GAGVSQSPRYKVTKRGQDVALRCDPISGHVSLYWYRQALGQGPEFLTYFNYEAQQDKSGLPNDRFSAERPEGSISTLTIQRTEQRDSAMYRCASSPPSGTSGSGELFFGEGSRLTVL.

The rearrangement links TRBV4-1 to TRBJ2-3; 7 bases are a match to TRBD2. The CDR3 length is 18 residues. Germline CDR1 MGHRA, CDR2 YSYEKL. The V segment lost 1 base and the J segment 1 base; nucleotides outside the gene matches: 11. The CDR3 loop reads CASSQGAGLVMGTDTQYF. The CDR3, as DNA: TGCGCCAGCAGCCAAGGGGCCGGACTAGTAATGGGCACAGATACGCAGTATTTT.

The chain employs TRBV7-3 and TRBJ2-2; unclear D gene. Germline-derived CDR1 and CDR2 are SGHTA and FQGTGA. V gave up 2 bases and J gave up 6 bases, with 7 bases separating them. There are 13 residues in the CDR3. Written as DNA, the CDR3 is TGTGCCAGCAGCTTAGGTCAGGCCGGGGAGCTGTTTTTT. Translation: CASSLGQAGELFF.

This rearrangement joins TRBV19 to TRBJ1-5, with 10 bases matching TRBD1. CDR1 is LNHDA and CDR2 is SQIVND in the germline V gene (reference sequence). This CDR3 region has 15 residues. The junction had 8 bases not matched to a gene; V was cut back by 5 bases and J by 7 bases. Written as DNA, the CDR3 is TGTGCCAGTAGTCTCCGACAGGGGGCGGCACAGCCCCAGCATTTT. Encoded protein: CASSLRQGAAQPQHF.

The rearrangement uses TRBV5-1 and TRBJ2-2, with D possibly matching TRBD2 (6 bases). The CDR3 length is 15 residues. Germline V gene lookup returns CDR1 SGHRS and CDR2 YFSETQ. V lost 3 bases and J lost 6, with 15 bases in between. The CDR3 DNA reads TGCGCCAGCAGCTCCCGGGGGTCCTCCTCCGGGGAGCTGTTTTTT. Protein: CASSSRGSSSGELFF.

The gene calls are TRBV7-8 and TRBJ2-1; 7 bases line up with TRBD1. CDR1 is SGHVS and CDR2 is FQNEAQ in the germline V gene. V gave up 1 base and J gave up 9 bases; unmatched junction bases: 6. The CDR3 runs 14 residues. CDR3 residues: CASSLEGGIGEQFF. The CDR3, as DNA: TGTGCCAGCAGCTTAGAAGGGGGCATTGGTGAGCAGTTCTTC. The complete variable domain, with remaining parts taken from reference TRBV7-8 and TRBJ2-1, reads GAGVSQSPRYKVAKRGQDVALRCDPISGHVSLFWYQQALGQGPEFLTYFQNEAQLDKSGLPSDRFFAERPEGSVSTLKIQRTQQEDSAVYLCASSLEGGIGEQFFGPGTRLTVL.

This clone was seen a handful of times. The chain couples TRBV30 to TRBJ1-1; D is unclear. CDR3 size: 14 residues. V dropped 3 bases and J dropped 1 base, with 12 bases sitting between them. The germline V gene encodes CDR1 GTSNPN and CDR2 SVGIG (reference sequence). The CDR3 reads CAWRGLGRNTEAFF. The CDR3 nucleotides are TGTGCCTGGAGGGGTTTGGGCCGGAACACTGAAGCTTTCTTT. Based on the CDR3 plus reference TRBV30 and TRBJ1-1, the full variable domain is SQTIHQWPATLVQPVGSPLSLECTVEGTSNPNLYWYRQAAGRGLQLLFYSVGIGQISSEVPQNLSASRPQDRQFILSSKKLLLSDSGFYLCAWRGLGRNTEAFFGQGTRLTVV.

This chain uses TRBV4-1 with TRBJ2-3; D possibly corresponds to TRBD2 (6 bases). Trimming pared 0 bases from V and 0 bases from J, leaving 10 bases between. The CDR3 runs 16 residues. Germline assignment: CDR1 MGHRA and CDR2 YSYEKL. The CDR3 region is CASSQDGSGSTDTQYF. The CDR3 DNA follows: TGCGCCAGCAGCCAAGATGGGAGCGGGAGCACAGATACGCAGTATTTT.

The chain has TRBV20-1 and TRBJ1-1; 7 bases map to TRBD1. With V trimmed by 3 bases and J by 0 bases, 7 bases remained unmatched. CDR1 DFQATT and CDR2 SNEGSKA come from the germline V gene (reference sequence). The CDR3 length is 15 residues. CDR3 DNA: TGCAGTGCTAGTTCGGGACAGCCGGTGAACACTGAAGCTTTCTTT. Translated, it gives CSASSGQPVNTEAFF.

This chain connects TRBV3-1 (or the pseudogene TRBV3-2) to TRBJ2-1; possibly TRBD1 for D (6 bases). The CDR3 is 15 amino acids. CDR1 is LGHDT, CDR2 YNNKEL, per germline (reference sequence). The germline V and J ends were trimmed by 0 bases and 6 bases, with 12 bases remaining between them. The CDR3 is CASSQDPQGFNEQFF. In DNA form, the CDR3 reads TGTGCCAGCAGCCAAGATCCACAGGGCTTCAATGAGCAGTTCTTC.

A remark on this clone: One end of the junction fails to match germline, which may point to a read error. The V gene is TRBV6-5, the J gene TRBJ2-6; the D gene is possibly TRBD2 (5 bases). The CDR3 runs 13 residues. Germline V gene lookup returns CDR1 MNHEY and CDR2 SVGAGI. Here the CDR3 DNA reads TGTGCCAGCACCATCTCCCTGGGGAGCCCATTTGCTTTC. This gives the protein CASTISLGSPFAF.

The gene calls are TRBV5-1 and TRBJ2-5; TRBD2 agrees at 11 bases. The CDR3 is 18 residues long. Trimming took 0 bases from V and 5 from J; bases not matched to a gene: 12. The germline V gene encodes CDR1 SGHRS and CDR2 YFSETQ. This chain's CDR3 is CASSLVLAGGQKGETQYF. CDR3 nucleotides: TGCGCCAGCAGCTTGGTTTTAGCGGGAGGGCAGAAAGGGGAGACCCAGTACTTC.

The V call is TRBV7-9, the J call TRBJ2-1; 8 bases match TRBD2. The CDR3 consists of 16 residues. V was clipped by 1 base and J by 5 bases; unmatched bases: 7. Germline assignment: CDR1 SEHNR and CDR2 FQNEAQ (reference sequence). CDR3 bases: TGTGCCAGCAGCTTAGGAGGGCAGCGGGAGAACAATGAGCAGTTCTTC. Its protein is CASSLGGQRENNEQFF.

The V and J genes are TRBV3-1 (or the pseudogene TRBV3-2) and TRBJ2-3; 12 bases match TRBD2. The junction had 12 bases not matched to a gene; V was cut back by 0 bases and J by 5 bases. The CDR3 runs 19 residues. Germline values: CDR1 LGHDT, CDR2 YNNKEL (reference sequence). The CDR3 reads CASSQDRGPSGRAEDTQYF. CDR3 DNA: TGTGCCAGCAGCCAAGATAGGGGCCCTAGCGGGAGGGCCGAAGATACGCAGTATTTT.

About this clone: A junction boundary mismatches the germline segment, possibly from a read error. This sequence joins TRBV7-7 and TRBJ2-5; the D gene is possibly TRBD2 (6 bases). The germline CDR1 and CDR2 sequences are SSHAT and FNYEAQ (reference sequence). CDR3 size: 16 residues. For the CDR3, the DNA is TGTGCTAGCAGCTTAGGGAGGCTTATACGGGGGGAGACCCAGTACTTC. Amino acids: CASSLGRLIRGETQYF.

V is TRBV6-6 and J is TRBJ1-4; D is unresolved. Trimming removed 2 bases from V and 0 bases from J, with 10 bases in between. Germline CDR1 MNHNY, CDR2 SVGAGI (reference sequence). The CDR3 is made up of 16 amino acids. DNA of the CDR3: TGTGCCAGCAGTTACAGTAGATCCTCAACTAATGAAAAACTGTTTTTT. Protein: CASSYSRSSTNEKLFF.

The V and J genes are TRBV5-5 and TRBJ1-1; 9 nucleotides align to TRBD1. The V gene end was trimmed by 4 bases and the J gene end by 4 bases; junction bases not matched to a gene: 5. This CDR3 has 14 residues. Germline V lookup: CDR1 SGHKS, CDR2 YYEKEE (reference sequence). The CDR3, as DNA: TGTGCCAGCAGCCTAACAGGGGGCGTCACTGAAGCTTTCTTT. Translation gives CASSLTGGVTEAFF. The full variable domain, in which reference TRBV5-5 and TRBJ1-1 provide the parts outside the CDR3, is DAGVTQSPTHLIKTRGQQVTLRCSPISGHKSVSWYQQVLGQGPQFIFQYYEKEERGRGNFPDRFSARQFPNYSSELNVNALLLGDSALYLCASSLTGGVTEAFFGQGTRLTVV.

The chain carries TRBV7-2 and TRBJ2-4; tentative D call: TRBD1 (5 bases). The CDR3 sequence is 15 residues long. The V end was cut by 5 bases, the J end by 3 bases, with 14 bases between. The germline V gene has CDR1 SGHTA and CDR2 FQGNSA. In DNA, the CDR3 is TGTGCCAGCAGCCTACCAGGGTTGGGCAAAAACATTCAGTACTTC. Protein product: CASSLPGLGKNIQYF. The variable domain in full, completed from reference TRBV7-2 and TRBJ2-4, reads GAGVSQSPSNKVTEKGKDVELRCDPISGHTALYWYRQSLGQGLEFLIYFQGNSAPDKSGLPSDRFSAERTGGSVSTLTIQRTQQEDSAVYLCASSLPGLGKNIQYFGAGTRLSVL.

V and J are TRBV28 and TRBJ2-7; TRBD1 matches 8 bases. From germline, CDR1 is MDHEN and CDR2 SYDVKM. The CDR3 covers 13 residues. V lost 6 bases and J lost 6; bases outside the gene matches: 7. In DNA, the CDR3 is TGTGCCAGCAGCCCAGGACAGGGAGGCGAGCAGTACTTC. As protein: CASSPGQGGEQYF.

V is TRBV11-2 and J is TRBJ2-2; 10 bases fit TRBD2. This CDR3 spans 17 amino acids. The junction had 8 bases not matched to a gene; V was cut back by 3 bases and J by 4 bases. Germline V gives CDR1 SGHAT, CDR2 FQNNGV. CDR3 nucleotide sequence: TGTGCCAGCAGCTTGAACTTGGGACTAGCGAGCACCGGGGAGCTGTTTTTT. Translation: CASSLNLGLASTGELFF. Looking up the rest from reference TRBV11-2 and TRBJ2-2 gives the full variable domain: EAGVAQSPRYKIIEKRQSVAFWCNPISGHATLYWYQQILGQGPKLLIQFQNNGVVDDSQLPKDRFSAERLKGVDSTLKIQPAKLEDSAVYLCASSLNLGLASTGELFFGEGSRLTVL.

The rearrangement uses TRBV5-8 and TRBJ2-7, with D perhaps matching TRBD2 (6 bases). With 4 bases removed from V and 4 bases from J, the gap between germline ends came to 18 bases. This CDR3 has 15 amino acids. Per the germline V gene, CDR1 is SGHTS and CDR2 is YDEGEE. The chain's CDR3 is CASSPLAWGVYEQYF. The CDR3 DNA reads as TGTGCCAGCAGCCCCCTAGCATGGGGGGTGTACGAGCAGTACTTC.

This clone was seen only once. The chain carries TRBV19 and TRBJ1-1, with TRBD1 matching 7 bases. Germline CDR1 LNHDA, CDR2 SQIVND (reference sequence). V lost 7 bases, J lost 0 bases, and 8 bases stayed unmatched. CDR3 length equals 15 residues. CDR3 sequence reads: CASTYGTAMNTEAFF. The CDR3 nucleotides are TGTGCCAGTACTTACGGGACAGCTATGAACACTGAAGCTTTCTTT.

This clone was detected only once. The V call is TRBV29-1, the J call TRBJ2-1, with TRBD2 matching 7 bases. CDR3 length equals 14 residues. V shed 0 bases, J shed 5 bases, and the junction held 4 bases outside the gene matches. CDR1 and CDR2 from the germline V gene are SQVTM and ANQGSEA. The CDR3 region is CSVEDLAADNEQFF. The CDR3 coding sequence is TGCAGCGTTGAAGATCTAGCGGCGGACAATGAGCAGTTCTTC.

The chain carries TRBV5-4 and TRBJ2-7, with a weak D call TRBD1 (5 bases). From germline, CDR1 is SGHNT and CDR2 YYREEE (reference sequence). Trimming pared 3 bases from V and 3 bases from J, leaving 10 bases between. There are 13 residues in the CDR3. The CDR3 region has the DNA TGTGCCAGCAGCTCTACAGGTAGCTACGAGCAGTACTTC. It yields the protein CASSSTGSYEQYF.

The rearrangement uses TRBV28 and TRBJ2-5; D possibly corresponds to TRBD2 (5 bases). Trimming pared 5 bases from V and 5 bases from J, leaving 18 bases between. The CDR3 runs 15 residues. Germline V gene sequence: CDR1 MDHEN, CDR2 SYDVKM. The CDR3 DNA sequence: TGTGCCAGCAGTACAATTAGCGCCCTAGCCGAGACCCAGTACTTC. Protein sequence: CASSTISALAETQYF.

The chain couples TRBV12-3 or TRBV12-4 to TRBJ2-7, with D possibly TRBD2 on 5 matching bases. V lost 3 bases and J 7 bases, leaving 10 bases between the germline ends. The CDR3 runs 12 residues. The DNA for the CDR3 is TGTGCCAGCAGTTTTGGGGAGTGGGAGCAGTACTTC. Protein product: CASSFGEWEQYF.